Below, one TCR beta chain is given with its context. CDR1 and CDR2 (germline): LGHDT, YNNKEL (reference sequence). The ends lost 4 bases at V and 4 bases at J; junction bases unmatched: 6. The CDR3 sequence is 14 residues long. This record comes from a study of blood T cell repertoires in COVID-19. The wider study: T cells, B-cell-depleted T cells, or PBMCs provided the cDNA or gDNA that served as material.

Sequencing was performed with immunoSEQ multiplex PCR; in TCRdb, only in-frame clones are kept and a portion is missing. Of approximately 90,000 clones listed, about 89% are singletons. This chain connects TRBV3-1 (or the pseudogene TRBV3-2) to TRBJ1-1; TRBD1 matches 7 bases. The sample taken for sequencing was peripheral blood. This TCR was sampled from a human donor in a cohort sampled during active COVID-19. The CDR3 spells CASSRSGGATEAFF. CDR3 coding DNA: TGTGCCAGCAGCCGGTCAGGGGGTGCCACTGAAGCTTTCTTT.